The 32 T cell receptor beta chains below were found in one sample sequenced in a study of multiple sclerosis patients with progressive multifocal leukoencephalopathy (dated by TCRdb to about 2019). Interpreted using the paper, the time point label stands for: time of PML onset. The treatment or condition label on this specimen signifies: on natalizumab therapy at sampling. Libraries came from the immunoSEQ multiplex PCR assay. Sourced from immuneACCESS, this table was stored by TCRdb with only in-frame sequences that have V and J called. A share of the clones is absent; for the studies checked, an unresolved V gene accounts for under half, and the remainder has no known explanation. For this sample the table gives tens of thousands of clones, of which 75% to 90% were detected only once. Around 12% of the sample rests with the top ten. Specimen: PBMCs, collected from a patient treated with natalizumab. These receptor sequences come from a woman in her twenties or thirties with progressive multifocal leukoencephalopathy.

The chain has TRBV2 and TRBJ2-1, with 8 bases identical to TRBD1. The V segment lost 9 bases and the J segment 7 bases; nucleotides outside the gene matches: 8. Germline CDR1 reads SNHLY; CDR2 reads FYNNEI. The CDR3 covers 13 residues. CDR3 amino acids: CASVQGAENEQFF. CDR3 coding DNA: TGTGCCAGTGTGCAGGGGGCTGAGAATGAGCAGTTCTTC.

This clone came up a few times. CDR3 bases: TGTGCCAGCAGTTCGGACAGAGTCTACGAGCAGTACTTC. It translates to CASSSDRVYEQYF. This rearrangement joins TRBV28 to TRBJ2-7, with a tentative D call TRBD1 (6 bases). This CDR3 has 13 residues. Germline V gives CDR1 MDHEN, CDR2 SYDVKM. The V end lost 4 bases, the J end lost 3 bases, and 10 bases lay between the germline ends.

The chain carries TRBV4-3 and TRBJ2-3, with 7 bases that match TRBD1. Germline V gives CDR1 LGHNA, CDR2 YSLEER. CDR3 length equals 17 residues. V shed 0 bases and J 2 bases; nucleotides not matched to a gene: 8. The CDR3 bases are TGCGCCAGCAGCCAAGACCCTCGACAGGGCCTCACAGATACGCAGTATTTT. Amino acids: CASSQDPRQGLTDTQYF.

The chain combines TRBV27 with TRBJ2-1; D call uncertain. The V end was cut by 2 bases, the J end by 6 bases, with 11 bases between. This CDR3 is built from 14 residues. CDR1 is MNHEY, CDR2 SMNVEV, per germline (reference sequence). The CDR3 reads CASSLPGPSNEQFF. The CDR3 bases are TGTGCCAGCAGTTTACCCGGACCGTCCAATGAGCAGTTCTTC.

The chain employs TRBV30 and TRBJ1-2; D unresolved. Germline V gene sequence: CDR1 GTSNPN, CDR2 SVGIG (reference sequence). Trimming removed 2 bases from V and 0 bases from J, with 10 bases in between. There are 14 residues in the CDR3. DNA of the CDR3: TGTGCCTGGAGTAACCAGGCGGCTAACTATGGCTACACCTTC. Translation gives CAWSNQAANYGYTF.

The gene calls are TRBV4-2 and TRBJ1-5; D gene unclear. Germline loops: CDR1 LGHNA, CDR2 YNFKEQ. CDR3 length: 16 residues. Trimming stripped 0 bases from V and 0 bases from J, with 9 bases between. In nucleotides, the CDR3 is TGTGCCAGCAGCCAAGATCGCCGATATAGCAATCAGCCCCAGCATTTT. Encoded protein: CASSQDRRYSNQPQHF.

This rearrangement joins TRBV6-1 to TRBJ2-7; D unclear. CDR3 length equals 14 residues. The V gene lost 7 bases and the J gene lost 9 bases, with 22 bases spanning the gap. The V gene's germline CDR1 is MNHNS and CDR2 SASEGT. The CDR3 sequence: CASNPPEPRIRQYF. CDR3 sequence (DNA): TGTGCCAGCAACCCTCCGGAGCCTCGGATCCGGCAGTACTTC.

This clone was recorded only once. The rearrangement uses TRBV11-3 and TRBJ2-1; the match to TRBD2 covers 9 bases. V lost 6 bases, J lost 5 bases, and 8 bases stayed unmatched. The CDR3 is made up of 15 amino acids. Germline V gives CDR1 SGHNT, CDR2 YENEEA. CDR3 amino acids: CASRKNSGGDNEQFF. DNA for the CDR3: TGTGCCAGCAGGAAAAATAGCGGGGGCGACAATGAGCAGTTCTTC.

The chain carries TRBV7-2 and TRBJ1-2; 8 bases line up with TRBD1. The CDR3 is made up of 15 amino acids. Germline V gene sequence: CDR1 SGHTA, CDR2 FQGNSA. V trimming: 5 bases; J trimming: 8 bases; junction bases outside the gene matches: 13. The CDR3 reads CASSHRTGLPEGYTF. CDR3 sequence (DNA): TGTGCCAGCAGCCACCGGACAGGGCTCCCGGAGGGCTACACCTTC.

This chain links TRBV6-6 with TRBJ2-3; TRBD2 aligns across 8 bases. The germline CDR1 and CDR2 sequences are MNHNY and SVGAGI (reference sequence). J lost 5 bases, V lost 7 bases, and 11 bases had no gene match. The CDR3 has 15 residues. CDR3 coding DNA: TGTGCCAGCACCGGGACTAGAGATTCTCTAGATACGCAGTATTTT. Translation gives CASTGTRDSLDTQYF.

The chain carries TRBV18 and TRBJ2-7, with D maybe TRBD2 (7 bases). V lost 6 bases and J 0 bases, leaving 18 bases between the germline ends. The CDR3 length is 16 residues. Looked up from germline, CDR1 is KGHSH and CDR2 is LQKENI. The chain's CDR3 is CASSGGAGPYSYEQYF. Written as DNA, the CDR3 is TGTGCCAGCTCGGGGGGGGCAGGGCCTTACTCCTACGAGCAGTACTTC.

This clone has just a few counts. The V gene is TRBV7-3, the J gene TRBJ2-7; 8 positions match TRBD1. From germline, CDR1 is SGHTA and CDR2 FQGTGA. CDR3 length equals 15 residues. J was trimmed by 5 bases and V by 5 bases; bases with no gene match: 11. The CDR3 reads CASSLATGGADEQYF. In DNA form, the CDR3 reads TGTGCCAGCAGCCTCGCTACAGGGGGAGCGGACGAGCAGTACTTC.

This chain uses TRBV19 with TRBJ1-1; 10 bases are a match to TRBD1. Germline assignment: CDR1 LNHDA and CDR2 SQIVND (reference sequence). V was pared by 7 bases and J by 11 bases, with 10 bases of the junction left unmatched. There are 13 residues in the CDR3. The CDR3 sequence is CASTLQGTGAAFF. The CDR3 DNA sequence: TGTGCCAGTACCCTCCAGGGGACAGGGGCGGCTTTCTTT.

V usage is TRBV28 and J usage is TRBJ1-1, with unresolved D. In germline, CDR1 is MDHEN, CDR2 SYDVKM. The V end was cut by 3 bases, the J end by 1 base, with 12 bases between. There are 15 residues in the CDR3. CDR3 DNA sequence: TGTGCCAGCAGTTTTGGTTATTCGGGGAACACTGAAGCTTTCTTT. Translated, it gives CASSFGYSGNTEAFF.

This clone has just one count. The CDR3 DNA is TGCGCCAGCAGCCAATTTGGCTCCTACAATGAGCAGTTCTTC. Its translation: CASSQFGSYNEQFF. The gene calls are TRBV4-1 and TRBJ2-1; D unclear. Germline CDR1 reads MGHRA; CDR2 reads YSYEKL. This CDR3 has 14 residues. Trimming pared 2 bases from V and 0 bases from J, leaving 5 bases between.

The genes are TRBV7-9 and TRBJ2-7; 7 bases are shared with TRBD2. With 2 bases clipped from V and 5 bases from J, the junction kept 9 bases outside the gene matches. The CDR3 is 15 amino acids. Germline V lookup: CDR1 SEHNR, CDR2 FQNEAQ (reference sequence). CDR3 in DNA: TGTGCCAGCAGCTTAAGGGACTACGGTAACCACGAGCAGTACTTC. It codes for CASSLRDYGNHEQYF.

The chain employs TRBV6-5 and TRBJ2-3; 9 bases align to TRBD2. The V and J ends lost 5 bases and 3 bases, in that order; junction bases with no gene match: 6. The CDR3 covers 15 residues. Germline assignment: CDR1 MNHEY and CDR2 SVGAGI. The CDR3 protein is CASSISGSGTDTQYF. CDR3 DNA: TGTGCCAGCAGTATTAGCGGGAGTGGAACAGATACGCAGTATTTT.

The CDR3 spells CASSPGHLRAPSQFF. CDR3 in DNA: TGTGCCAGCTCACCCGGACACCTGAGGGCGCCTAGCCAGTTCTTC. The genes are TRBV18 and TRBJ2-1, with D perhaps given as TRBD1 or TRBD2 (5 bases each). Trimming left V 3 bases short and J 13 bases short, with 22 bases between. CDR3 length: 15 amino acids. Looked up from germline, CDR1 is KGHSH and CDR2 is LQKENI.

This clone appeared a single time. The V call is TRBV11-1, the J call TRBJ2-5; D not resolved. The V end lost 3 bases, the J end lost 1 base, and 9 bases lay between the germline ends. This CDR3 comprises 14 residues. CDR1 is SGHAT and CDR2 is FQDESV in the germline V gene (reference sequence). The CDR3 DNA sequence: TGTGCCAGCAGCTTGAGGCTGTCCCAAGAGACCCAGTACTTC. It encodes CASSLRLSQETQYF.

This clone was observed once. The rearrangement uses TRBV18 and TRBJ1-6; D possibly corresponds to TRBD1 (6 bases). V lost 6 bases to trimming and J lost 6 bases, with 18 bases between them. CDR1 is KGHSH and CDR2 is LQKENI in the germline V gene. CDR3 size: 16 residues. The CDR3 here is CASSPTQGITNSPLHF. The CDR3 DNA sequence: TGTGCCAGCTCGCCAACCCAGGGGATTACTAATTCACCCCTCCACTTT.

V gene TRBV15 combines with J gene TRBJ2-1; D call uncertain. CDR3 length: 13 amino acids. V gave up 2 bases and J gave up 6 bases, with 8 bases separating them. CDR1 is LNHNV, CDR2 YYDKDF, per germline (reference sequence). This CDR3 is CATSRTLGNEQFF. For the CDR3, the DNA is TGTGCCACCAGCAGAACCTTAGGCAATGAGCAGTTCTTC.

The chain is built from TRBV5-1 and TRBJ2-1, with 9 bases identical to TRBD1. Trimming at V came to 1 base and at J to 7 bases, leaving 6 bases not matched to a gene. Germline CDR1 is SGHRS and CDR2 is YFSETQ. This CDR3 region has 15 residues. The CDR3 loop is CASSLMTGGINEQFF. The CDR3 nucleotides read TGCGCCAGCAGCTTGATGACAGGGGGGATAAATGAGCAGTTCTTC.

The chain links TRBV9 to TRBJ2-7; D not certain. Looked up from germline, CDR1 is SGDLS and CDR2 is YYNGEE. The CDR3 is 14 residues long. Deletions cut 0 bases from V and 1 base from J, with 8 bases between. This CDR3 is CASSVDGSSYEQYF. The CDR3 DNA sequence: TGTGCCAGCAGCGTAGATGGCAGTTCCTACGAGCAGTACTTC.

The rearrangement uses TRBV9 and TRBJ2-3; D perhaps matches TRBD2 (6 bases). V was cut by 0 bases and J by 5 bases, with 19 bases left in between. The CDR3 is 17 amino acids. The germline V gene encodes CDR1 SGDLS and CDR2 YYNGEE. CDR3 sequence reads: CASSVGGSGDSGDTQYF. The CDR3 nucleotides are TGTGCCAGCAGCGTAGGGGGTTCCGGGGACTCGGGAGATACGCAGTATTTT.

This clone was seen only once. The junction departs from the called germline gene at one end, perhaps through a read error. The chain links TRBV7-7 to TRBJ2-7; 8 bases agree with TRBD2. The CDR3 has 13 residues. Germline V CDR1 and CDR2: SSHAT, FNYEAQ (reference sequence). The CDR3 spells CASSLGTSLPQYF. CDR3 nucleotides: TGTGCTAGCAGCCTAGGGACTAGTCTTCCGCAGTACTTC. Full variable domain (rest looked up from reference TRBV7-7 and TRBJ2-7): GAGVSQSPRYKVTKRGQDVTLRCDPISSHATLYWYQQALGQGPEFLTYFNYEAQPDKSGLPSDRFSAERPEGSISTLTIQRTEQRDSAMYRCASSLGTSLPQYFGPGTRLTVT.

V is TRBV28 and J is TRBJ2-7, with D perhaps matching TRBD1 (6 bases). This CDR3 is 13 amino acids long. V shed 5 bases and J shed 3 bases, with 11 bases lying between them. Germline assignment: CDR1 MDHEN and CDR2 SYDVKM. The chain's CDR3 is CASSGTTYYEQYF. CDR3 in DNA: TGTGCCAGCAGTGGGACAACCTACTACGAGCAGTACTTC.

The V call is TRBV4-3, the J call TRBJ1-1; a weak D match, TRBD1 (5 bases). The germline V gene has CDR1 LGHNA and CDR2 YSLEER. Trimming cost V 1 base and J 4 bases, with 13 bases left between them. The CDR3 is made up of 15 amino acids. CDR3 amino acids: CASSQVQGLSTEAFF. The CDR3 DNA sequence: TGCGCCAGCAGCCAAGTCCAGGGATTGAGCACTGAAGCTTTCTTT.

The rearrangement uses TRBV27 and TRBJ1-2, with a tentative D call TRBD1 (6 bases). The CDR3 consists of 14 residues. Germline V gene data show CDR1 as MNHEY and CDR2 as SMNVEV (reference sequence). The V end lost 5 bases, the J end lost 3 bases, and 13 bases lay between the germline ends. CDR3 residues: CASSAQTGHYGYTF. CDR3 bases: TGTGCCAGCAGTGCCCAAACAGGGCACTATGGCTACACCTTC.

The CDR3 nucleotides read TGTGCCAGCAGCTTAGCCCCCAGCAGGGCGCAGTATTTT. It is translated as CASSLAPSRAQYF. The chain couples TRBV11-2 to TRBJ2-3, with D possibly matching TRBD1 (5 bases). V lost 1 base and J lost 10, with 12 bases in between. The CDR3 has 13 residues. Germline loops: CDR1 SGHAT, CDR2 FQNNGV.

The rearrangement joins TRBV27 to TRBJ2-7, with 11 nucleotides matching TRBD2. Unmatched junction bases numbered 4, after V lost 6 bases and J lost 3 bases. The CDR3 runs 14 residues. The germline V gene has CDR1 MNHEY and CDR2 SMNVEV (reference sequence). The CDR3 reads CASSAGTSGYEQYF. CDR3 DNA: TGTGCCAGCAGCGCCGGGACTAGCGGCTACGAGCAGTACTTC.

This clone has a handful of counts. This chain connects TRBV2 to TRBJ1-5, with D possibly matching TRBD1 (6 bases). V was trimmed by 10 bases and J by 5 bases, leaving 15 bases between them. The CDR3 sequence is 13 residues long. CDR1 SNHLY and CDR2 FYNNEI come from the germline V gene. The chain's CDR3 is CATKGNRDQPQHF. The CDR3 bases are TGTGCCACCAAAGGGAACAGGGATCAGCCCCAGCATTTT.

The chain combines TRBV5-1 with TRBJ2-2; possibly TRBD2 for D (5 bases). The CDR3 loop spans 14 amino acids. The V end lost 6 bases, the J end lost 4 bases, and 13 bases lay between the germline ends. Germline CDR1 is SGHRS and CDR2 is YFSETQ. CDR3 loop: CASTPSGSTGELFF. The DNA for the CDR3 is TGCGCCAGCACCCCGTCGGGATCCACCGGGGAGCTGTTTTTT.